One and the same sample provided the 7 T cell receptor beta chains below, sequenced in a study of blood T cell repertoires in COVID-19. TCRdb's copy holds only in-frame clones and misses some; the assay was immunoSEQ multiplex PCR. In the table there are approximately 70,000 clones, 86% of which are singletons. The sequencing sample was made of peripheral blood. These receptors all come from a woman aged 60-75 years with acute or convalescent COVID-19.

The rearrangement uses TRBV5-4 and TRBJ2-5; a possible D gene is TRBD1 (5 bases). The CDR3 consists of 15 residues. V was clipped by 4 bases and J by 4 bases, with 17 bases between them. From germline, CDR1 is SGHNT and CDR2 YYREEE (reference sequence). The CDR3 region is CASSVDPPQGETQYF. CDR3 in DNA: TGTGCCAGCAGCGTGGACCCGCCCCAGGGAGAGACCCAGTACTTC.

V usage is TRBV5-8 and J usage is TRBJ2-5, with TRBD1 as a possible D gene (6 bases). Germline V gives CDR1 SGHTS, CDR2 YDEGEE. The CDR3 covers 15 residues. Trimming took 4 bases from V and 5 from J, leaving 18 bases between them. The chain's CDR3 is CASSIGQPRWETQYF. The CDR3 DNA sequence: TGTGCCAGCAGCATAGGACAGCCAAGGTGGGAGACCCAGTACTTC.

The count of this clone is one. The CDR3 sequence: CASSHVLYTDTQYF. In DNA form, the CDR3 reads TGTGCCAGCAGCCACGTACTTTACACAGATACGCAGTATTTT. The V and J genes are TRBV3-1 (or the pseudogene TRBV3-2) and TRBJ2-3; no reliable D call. CDR1 is LGHDT, CDR2 YNNKEL, per germline (reference sequence). V gave up 3 bases and J gave up 2 bases, with 9 bases separating them. CDR3 length: 14 residues.

As regards this clone: One end of the junction varies from germline; a read error may be responsible. The rearrangement uses TRBV11-2 and TRBJ2-2, with a possible D match to TRBD1 (5 bases). The germline V gene has CDR1 SGHAT and CDR2 FQNNGV. This CDR3 has 12 residues. CDR3 in DNA: TGTGCCAGCCGGACAAACATCGGGGAGCTGTTTTTT. The encoded protein is CASRTNIGELFF. The variable domain in full, with the rest retrieved from reference TRBV11-2 and TRBJ2-2, is EAGVAQSPRYKIIEKRQSVAFWCNPISGHATLYWYQQILGQGPKLLIQFQNNGVVDDSQLPKDRFSAERLKGVDSTLKIQPAKLEDSAVYLCASRTNIGELFFGEGSRLTVL.

The rearrangement links TRBV7-2 to TRBJ2-3; 8 nucleotides align to TRBD2. The CDR3 contains 15 residues. The V and J ends lost 5 bases and 4 bases, in that order; junction bases with no gene match: 8. Germline V CDR1 and CDR2: SGHTA, FQGNSA. The CDR3 region is CASSPDFGRADTQYF. The CDR3 DNA is TGTGCCAGCAGCCCGGATTTCGGGAGGGCAGATACGCAGTATTTT.

CDR3 coding DNA: TGCGCCAGCAGCTTGGAACTAGTTGGCGATACGCAGTATTTT. It yields the protein CASSLELVGDTQYF. The chain is built from TRBV5-1 and TRBJ2-3; possibly TRBD2 for D (5 bases). CDR3 size: 14 residues. Germline V lookup: CDR1 SGHRS, CDR2 YFSETQ. V lost 0 bases, J lost 6 bases, and 11 bases lay in between.

The J gene is TRBJ1-2, the V gene TRBV21-1; TRBD1 was called by the table and not checked on the DNA. TRBV21-1 constitutes a pseudogene. The CDR3 covers 15 residues. DNA of the CDR3: TGTGCCAGCAGCCGAAAGGGACAGGGTCACTATGGCTACACCTTC. The encoded protein is CASSRKGQGHYGYTF.